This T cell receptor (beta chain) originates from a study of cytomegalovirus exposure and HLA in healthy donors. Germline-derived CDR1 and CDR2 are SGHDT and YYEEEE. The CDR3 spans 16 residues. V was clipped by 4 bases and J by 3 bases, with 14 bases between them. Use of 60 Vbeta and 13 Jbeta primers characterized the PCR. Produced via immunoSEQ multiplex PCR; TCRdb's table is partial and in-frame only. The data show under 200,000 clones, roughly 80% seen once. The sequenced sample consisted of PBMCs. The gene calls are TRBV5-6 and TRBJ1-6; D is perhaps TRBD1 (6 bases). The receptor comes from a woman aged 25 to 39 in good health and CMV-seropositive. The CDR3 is CASSANTGFYNSPLHF. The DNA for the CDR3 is TGTGCCAGCAGCGCAAACACAGGGTTCTATAATTCACCCCTCCACTTT. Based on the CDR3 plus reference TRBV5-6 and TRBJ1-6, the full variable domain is DAGVTQSPTHLIKTRGQQVTLRCSPKSGHDTVSWYQQALGQGPQFIFQYYEEEERQRGNFPDRFSGHQFPNYSSELNVNALLLGDSALYLCASSANTGFYNSPLHFGNGTRLTVT.